This T cell receptor (beta chain) is from a study of Tregs in tolerant kidney transplant recipients. The nonmyeloablative bone marrow transplants came from related graft donors, with transient mixed chimerism. Study-level results: Donor-specific Treg expansion exceeded global Treg expansion in tolerant patients, suggesting antigen drive.

The CDR3 is 16 amino acids. Trimming left V 0 bases short and J 1 base short, with 13 bases between. Germline values: CDR1 LGHNA, CDR2 YNFKEQ. Sequencing was performed with immunoSEQ multiplex PCR; in TCRdb, only in-frame clones are kept and a portion is missing. The data show approximately 81,000 clones, with 90% to 95% seen just once and roughly 1.5% held by the top ten. As regards this clone: The antigen remains undetermined.

This sequence originates from a human patient who received a combined kidney and bone marrow transplant. A share of the T cells may be of graft donor origin. Material: CD4+ T cells from blood (PBMCs), obtained 24 months after the transplant. This sequence joins TRBV4-2 and TRBJ2-7; the D is unclear. The CDR3 DNA is TGTGCCAGCAGCCAAGATGTGCGGTTACGGTCCTACGAGCAGTACTTC. This encodes CASSQDVRLRSYEQYF.